These 8 T cell receptor beta chains were sequenced from one sample in a study of post-analysis software for immune sequencing data. Prepared libraries of TCR beta cDNA carried unique molecular identifiers. TCRdb reanalysed the PCR reads using MiXCR and keeps one entry per CDR3 protein. This sample carries approximately 660,000 distinct CDR3 sequences, approximately 60% of them seen once, and the ten largest clones take roughly 12%. Study-wide findings and caveats: Elevated frequency relative to controls characterized several TRBV segments in patients, TRBV5-6, TRBV5-1 and TRBV20-1 among them.

These receptors' antigens are unknown. The source material was blood. The receptor set was obtained from a girl aged 2-15 years with multiple sclerosis.

The V gene is TRBV5-1, the J gene TRBJ2-5; 8 bases line up with TRBD1. The CDR3 totals 14 residues. Trimming removed 1 base from V and 7 bases from J; junction bases left unmatched: 6. Germline V CDR1 and CDR2: SGHRS, YFSETQ. CDR3 loop: CASSLSGGSGTQYF. CDR3 sequence (DNA): TGCGCCAGCAGCTTGTCAGGGGGCTCCGGGACCCAGTACTTC.

This chain joins TRBV7-9 and TRBJ2-7, with unresolved D. Trimming took off 1 base at V and 5 bases at J, with 12 bases between the two ends. Looked up from germline, CDR1 is SEHNR and CDR2 is FQNEAQ (reference sequence). The CDR3 is 14 amino acids. The chain's CDR3 is CASSLGVGSDEQYF. In DNA, the CDR3 is TGTGCCAGCAGCTTAGGGGTGGGTTCGGACGAGCAGTACTTC. The variable domain in full, with the rest retrieved from reference TRBV7-9 and TRBJ2-7, is DTGVSQNPRHKITKRGQNVTFRCDPISEHNRLYWYRQTLGQGPEFLTYFQNEAQLEKSRLLSDRFSAERPKGSFSTLEIQRTEQGDSAMYLCASSLGVGSDEQYFGPGTRLTVT.

The chain combines TRBV29-1 with TRBJ1-1; D perhaps matches TRBD1 (5 bases). The CDR3 has 13 residues. V lost 7 bases and J lost 2, with 14 bases in between. Per the germline V gene, CDR1 is SQVTM and CDR2 is ANQGSEA. DNA of the CDR3: TGCAGCGGTACCGGGACCTTAAACACTGAAGCTTTCTTT. Its protein is CSGTGTLNTEAFF.

The genes are TRBV20-1 and TRBJ2-1; D possibly matches TRBD1 or TRBD2 (5 bases each). The V gene's germline CDR1 is DFQATT and CDR2 SNEGSKA (reference sequence). This CDR3 spans 14 amino acids. The CDR3 DNA sequence: TGCGGGACGGGTGGACGAAGCTCCTACAATGAGCAGTTCTTC. This encodes CGTGGRSSYNEQFF.

V gene TRBV7-2 combines with J gene TRBJ2-1; 7 bases are shared with TRBD2. The CDR3 spans 13 residues. Germline V lookup: CDR1 SGHTA, CDR2 FQGNSA. J lost 5 bases, V lost 4 bases, and 2 bases had no gene match. The DNA of the CDR3 is TGTGCCAGCAGCTACGGGACTAACAATGAGCAGTTCTTC. This translates into CASSYGTNNEQFF.

The chain recombines TRBV4-3 with TRBJ2-5; no clear D. The tail of the sequence fits TRBJ2-7 better, so the J call may be wrong. This CDR3 region has 13 residues. The germline V gene has CDR1 LGHNA and CDR2 YSLEER. Here the CDR3 DNA reads TGCGCCAGCAGCCAAGATTGGGTTTACGAGCAGTACTTC. Residues: CASSQDWVYEQYF.

The rearrangement uses TRBV13 and TRBJ2-7; no definite D call. V lost 0 bases and J lost 2, with 8 bases in between. The CDR3 runs 14 residues. Germline V gene sequence: CDR1 PRHDT, CDR2 FYEKMQ (reference sequence). CDR3 sequence (DNA): TGTGCCAGCAGCTTAGGTCGCCAGACCTACGAGCAGTACTTC. This encodes CASSLGRQTYEQYF.

This clonotype was found a few times. The chain recombines TRBV12-3 or TRBV12-4 with TRBJ2-1, with D perhaps given as TRBD1 or TRBD2 (6 bases each). V lost 4 bases, J lost 5 bases, and 27 bases lay in between. CDR3 size: 19 residues. CDR3: CASSSPLLHWGARDNEQFF. In DNA form, the CDR3 reads TGTGCCAGCAGTTCCCCGCTCCTCCATTGGGGGGCCCGTGACAATGAGCAGTTCTTC.